Listed here are 9 T cell receptor beta chains from one sample, sequenced in a study of blood T cell repertoires in COVID-19. Generated by immunoSEQ multiplex PCR, the TCRdb table keeps only in-frame clones and is missing some. The sample holds fewer than 150,000 clones, 84% seen once. Sequencing input: peripheral blood. These receptors were collected from a woman in her 30s who had recovered from COVID-19.

The chain has TRBV7-3 and TRBJ1-2; 10 bases align to TRBD1. V gave up 2 bases and J gave up 7 bases; unmatched junction bases: 10. The CDR3 contains 16 residues. The germline CDR1 and CDR2 sequences are SGHTA and FQGTGA. The CDR3 loop is CASSLLGDRGRFGYTF. In nucleotides, the CDR3 is TGTGCCAGCAGCTTACTCGGCGACAGGGGGCGCTTTGGCTACACCTTC.

V gene TRBV27 combines with J gene TRBJ2-7, with 7 bases that match TRBD1. The CDR3 consists of 14 residues. The germline V gene encodes CDR1 MNHEY and CDR2 SMNVEV (reference sequence). V shed 4 bases and J 5 bases; nucleotides not matched to a gene: 8. The CDR3 protein is CASSSLRGLNEQYF. DNA of the CDR3: TGTGCCAGCAGTTCCCTTAGGGGGCTCAACGAGCAGTACTTC.

V and J are TRBV19 and TRBJ2-2, with D perhaps TRBD1 (5 bases). Germline CDR1 and CDR2: LNHDA and SQIVND (reference sequence). Trimming left V 5 bases short and J 4 bases short, with 17 bases between. The CDR3 is made up of 16 amino acids. The CDR3 DNA reads TGTGCCAGTAGTCAGATGGAGACAGCCTTCACCGGGGAGCTGTTTTTT. It yields the protein CASSQMETAFTGELFF.

The V and J genes are TRBV5-5 and TRBJ1-1; 8 bases are shared with TRBD1. CDR1 is SGHKS and CDR2 is YYEKEE in the germline V gene (reference sequence). The CDR3 totals 14 residues. Trimming at V came to 6 bases and at J to 4 bases, leaving 8 bases not matched to a gene. The DNA for the CDR3 is TGTGCCAGCACCGTTCTTACAGGGGGCACTGAAGCTTTCTTT. This sequence encodes CASTVLTGGTEAFF.

This chain joins TRBV27 and TRBJ1-5; 7 positions match TRBD1. Germline CDR1 is MNHEY and CDR2 is SMNVEV (reference sequence). The CDR3 sequence is 17 residues long. V lost 0 bases and J lost 5; bases outside the gene matches: 10. In nucleotides, the CDR3 is TGTGCCAGCAGTTTATCGACAGGGAGACGACCAGATCAGCCCCAGCATTTT. Encoded protein: CASSLSTGRRPDQPQHF.

In this sample, this clone turned up once. The sample carries other DNA sequences with the same CDR3. The V gene is TRBV30, the J gene TRBJ1-2; D perhaps matches TRBD1 (5 bases). V was cut by 0 bases and J by 11 bases, with 13 bases left in between. Germline CDR1 reads GTSNPN; CDR2 reads SVGIG (reference sequence). The CDR3 is made up of 12 amino acids. The DNA for the CDR3 is TGTGCCTGGAGTGTGAGACTCGGGGGTTACACCTTC. Protein product: CAWSVRLGGYTF. Drawing the rest from reference TRBV30 and TRBJ1-2, the complete variable domain is SQTIHQWPATLVQPVGSPLSLECTVEGTSNPNLYWYRQAAGRGLQLLFYSVGIGQISSEVPQNLSASRPQDRQFILSSKKLLLSDSGFYLCAWSVRLGGYTFGSGTRLTVV.

This chain links TRBV5-5 with TRBJ2-7; 9 nucleotides line up with TRBD2. The ends lost 6 bases at V and 3 bases at J; junction bases unmatched: 10. Germline CDR1 is SGHKS and CDR2 is YYEKEE (reference sequence). This CDR3 spans 15 amino acids. This CDR3 is CASTPSGTSHYEQYF. As DNA, the CDR3 is TGTGCCAGCACCCCTTCCGGGACTAGCCACTACGAGCAGTACTTC.

The chain recombines TRBV19 with TRBJ2-3; TRBD2 matches 10 bases. CDR1 LNHDA and CDR2 SQIVND come from the germline V gene (reference sequence). The CDR3 has 15 amino acids. Trimming took 3 bases from V and 1 from J; bases not matched to a gene: 1. CDR3: CASSMLAGGTDTQYF. The CDR3 DNA reads as TGTGCCAGTAGTATGCTAGCGGGGGGCACAGATACGCAGTATTTT.

The chain recombines TRBV15 with TRBJ2-5; TRBD2 matches at 15 bases. Germline lookup yields CDR1 LNHNV and CDR2 YYDKDF (reference sequence). V lost 7 bases, J lost 4 bases, and 7 bases stayed unmatched. CDR3 length: 16 residues. The CDR3 protein is CATNERGLAGGETQYF. The CDR3 bases are TGTGCCACCAACGAGAGGGGACTAGCGGGGGGAGAGACCCAGTACTTC.